Below, 4 T cell receptor beta chains from the same sample are listed, as sequenced in a study of breast tumors, draining lymph nodes, adjacent tissues. Samples came from axillary lymph nodes draining the breast cancer. TCRdb itself ran the multiplex PCR reads through MiXCR, one entry per CDR3 protein. The sample holds around 130,000 distinct CDR3 sequences, around 20% seen once. Sequenced: axillary lymph node tissue. The receptor set was obtained from a female donor with breast cancer. Some clones in this sample may be carry-over from other donors' samples.

This clonotype was counted ten times or more. The chain uses TRBV7-8 and TRBJ2-5; the D gene is possibly TRBD1 (5 bases). V was clipped by 5 bases and J by 3 bases, with 13 bases between them. This CDR3 spans 14 amino acids. Germline V CDR1 and CDR2: SGHVS, FQNEAQ. The CDR3 sequence: CASSIVQGEETQYF. For the CDR3, the DNA is TGTGCCAGCAGCATCGTTCAAGGGGAAGAGACCCAGTACTTC.

The table lists this clonotype with many counts. The CDR3 region is CASSFSPGPDSPLHF. In nucleotides, the CDR3 is TGCGCCAGCAGCTTTTCACCAGGGCCGGATTCACCCCTCCACTTT. The chain carries TRBV5-1 and TRBJ1-6; possibly TRBD1 for D (5 bases). Trimming left V 2 bases short and J 8 bases short, with 14 bases between. This CDR3 has 15 amino acids. Germline V gives CDR1 SGHRS, CDR2 YFSETQ.

The gene calls are TRBV7-3 and TRBJ2-3; 9 nucleotides line up with TRBD1. The length of the CDR3 is 15 residues. Germline lookup yields CDR1 SGHTA and CDR2 FQGTGA. Losses at the gene ends were 2 bases for V and 5 bases for J; bases not matched to a gene: 5. The DNA for the CDR3 is TGTGCCAGCAGCTTACAGGGACAGGGTAAAGATACGCAGTATTTT. Protein: CASSLQGQGKDTQYF.

Ten or more counts support this clonotype. This chain links TRBV2 with TRBJ2-7, with 7 bases that match TRBD2. After removal of 9 bases from V and 7 bases from J, the junction contained 6 bases not matched to a gene. Germline V gives CDR1 SNHLY, CDR2 FYNNEI. The CDR3 is 11 residues long. Here the CDR3 reads CASSTGGEQYF. The DNA of the CDR3 is TGTGCCAGTTCTACCGGGGGGGAGCAGTACTTC.